These 24 T cell receptor beta chains came from one sample sequenced in a study of T cell responses to AZD1222 COVID-19 vaccine. The repertoire was sequenced with immunoSEQ multiplex PCR; TCRdb's copy has only in-frame clones and lacks some. In the table there are 150,000 to 200,000 clones, almost 95% of which are singletons. Sequenced here: peripheral blood, sampled on day 0 of AZD1222 vaccination. These receptors came from an adult in good health.

The V call is TRBV7-8, the J call TRBJ1-1; D possibly corresponds to TRBD1 (5 bases). Germline V CDR1 and CDR2: SGHVS, FQNEAQ. This CDR3 contains 14 residues. With 2 bases removed from V and 1 base from J, the gap between germline ends came to 8 bases. The CDR3 region is CASSLRQGNTEAFF. As DNA, the CDR3 is TGTGCCAGCAGCTTAAGGCAGGGGAACACTGAAGCTTTCTTT.

The V call is TRBV9, the J call TRBJ2-1; D remains unclear. V was shortened by 0 bases and J by 9 bases, with 10 bases between the two germline ends. The CDR3 consists of 13 residues. Germline CDR1 is SGDLS and CDR2 is YYNGEE. In DNA form, the CDR3 reads TGTGCCAGCAGCGTAGCCCAGTCTATTGAGCAGTTCTTC. It translates to CASSVAQSIEQFF.

The rearrangement links TRBV24-1 to TRBJ2-1; perhaps TRBD1 as D (5 bases). The CDR3 consists of 16 residues. The germline V gene has CDR1 KGHDR and CDR2 SFDVKD. Trimming removed 4 bases from V and 0 bases from J, with 12 bases in between. CDR3 nucleotides: TGTGCCACCAGTGACACTACAGGTTTCTCCTACAATGAGCAGTTCTTC. Encoded protein: CATSDTTGFSYNEQFF.

The chain recombines TRBV2 with TRBJ1-2, with D unclear. Looked up from germline, CDR1 is SNHLY and CDR2 is FYNNEI. CDR3 length: 11 amino acids. V was shortened by 7 bases and J by 3 bases, with 6 bases between the two germline ends. Here the CDR3 DNA reads TGTGCCAGCATACGGGACTATGGCTACACCTTC. This translates into CASIRDYGYTF.

The chain is built from TRBV27 and TRBJ2-7; perhaps D is TRBD1 or TRBD2 (5 bases each). The CDR3 is 14 residues long. Germline V gene lookup returns CDR1 MNHEY and CDR2 SMNVEV (reference sequence). Trimming cost V 5 bases and J 4 bases, with 15 bases left between them. The CDR3: CASSTGANRYEQYF. Here the CDR3 DNA reads TGTGCCAGCAGTACCGGGGCTAATCGGTACGAGCAGTACTTC.

This chain links TRBV7-9 with TRBJ2-1; TRBD2 matches at 9 bases. The germline gives CDR1 SEHNR, CDR2 FQNEAQ (reference sequence). CDR3 size: 16 residues. V trimming: 5 bases; J trimming: 0 bases; junction bases outside the gene matches: 5. The CDR3 bases are TGTGCCAGCAGCCCGCTAGCGGGGAGCTCCTACAATGAGCAGTTCTTC. It encodes CASSPLAGSSYNEQFF. The whole variable domain, filled in from reference TRBV7-9 and TRBJ2-1, reads DTGVSQNPRHKITKRGQNVTFRCDPISEHNRLYWYRQTLGQGPEFLTYFQNEAQLEKSRLLSDRFSAERPKGSFSTLEIQRTEQGDSAMYLCASSPLAGSSYNEQFFGPGTRLTVL.

The gene calls are TRBV5-6 and TRBJ1-1; D gene ambiguous. The V gene lost 1 base and the J gene lost 3 bases, with 16 bases spanning the gap. The CDR3 runs to 16 residues. The germline gives CDR1 SGHDT, CDR2 YYEEEE. CDR3 protein: CASSLYIVGYYTEAFF. The CDR3 nucleotides are TGTGCCAGCAGCTTGTATATCGTGGGTTATTACACTGAAGCTTTCTTT.

The rearrangement uses TRBV15 and TRBJ2-7, with D possibly TRBD1 on 6 matching bases. Trimming removed 5 bases at V and 3 bases at J, with 11 bases between. Germline-derived CDR1 and CDR2 are LNHNV and YYDKDF (reference sequence). The CDR3 spans 13 residues. The CDR3, as DNA: TGTGCCACCAGCGGTACAGGGAACTACGAGCAGTACTTC. Translation: CATSGTGNYEQYF.

The gene calls are TRBV4-1 and TRBJ1-1; D remains ambiguous. Per the germline V gene, CDR1 is MGHRA and CDR2 is YSYEKL. The V and J ends lost 0 bases and 2 bases respectively, with 4 bases between them. The CDR3 runs to 13 residues. The CDR3 coding sequence is TGCGCCAGCAGCCAAGACCCAAACACTGAAGCTTTCTTT. Its protein product is CASSQDPNTEAFF.

The chain carries TRBV5-8 and TRBJ2-7; 8 bases are a match to TRBD2. V lost 2 bases and J lost 2; bases outside the gene matches: 3. This CDR3 has 14 amino acids. CDR1 SGHTS and CDR2 YDEGEE come from the germline V gene. CDR3 sequence reads: CASSFLLAAYEQYF. As DNA, the CDR3 is TGTGCCAGCAGCTTTTTACTAGCGGCCTACGAGCAGTACTTC. The full variable domain, with the rest looked up from reference TRBV5-8 and TRBJ2-7, is EAGVTQSPTHLIKTRGQQATLRCSPISGHTSVYWYQQALGLGLQFLLWYDEGEERNRGNFPPRFSGRQFPNYSSELNVNALELEDSALYLCASSFLLAAYEQYFGPGTRLTVT.

Comments on this clone: This may be a read error: a much more frequent sequence differs by one nucleotide. The sample contains more than one DNA sequence encoding this CDR3. The chain recombines TRBV2 with TRBJ1-2, with D tentatively TRBD1 (5 bases). V was cut by 2 bases and J by 5 bases, with 6 bases left in between. This CDR3 comprises 12 residues. The germline V gene has CDR1 SNHLY and CDR2 FYNNEI. CDR3 amino acids: CASSEQGYGYTF. The CDR3 bases are TGTGCCAGCAGTGAACAGGGTTATGGCTACACCTTC. The variable domain in full, with the rest retrieved from reference TRBV2 and TRBJ1-2, is EPEVTQTPSHQVTQMGQEVILRCVPISNHLYFYWYRQILGQKVEFLVSFYNNEISEKSEIFDDQFSVERPDGSNFTLKIRSTKLEDSAMYFCASSEQGYGYTFGSGTRLTVV.

This clone has only one observation. The chain combines TRBV4-2 with TRBJ1-4, with a weak D call TRBD1 (5 bases). The CDR3 contains 19 residues. V was pared by 0 bases and J by 0 bases, with 17 bases between. CDR1 and CDR2 (germline): LGHNA, YNFKEQ. The CDR3 DNA follows: TGTGCCAGCAGCCAAGAAGAGAGTGGGACGGTTGCAACTAATGAAAAACTGTTTTTT. It codes for CASSQEESGTVATNEKLFF.

The V and J genes are TRBV10-3 and TRBJ2-7; tentatively, D is TRBD2 (5 bases). Germline lookup yields CDR1 ENHRY and CDR2 SYGVKD. V was clipped by 6 bases and J by 7 bases, with 19 bases between them. This CDR3 is 14 amino acids long. This CDR3 is CAIRNLGDGGEQYF. Here the CDR3 DNA reads TGTGCCATCAGGAACCTCGGGGATGGCGGAGAGCAGTACTTC.

The J gene is TRBJ2-1, the V gene TRBV11-3; 14 nucleotides align to TRBD2. The V gene end was trimmed by 4 bases and the J gene end by 5 bases; junction bases not matched to a gene: 4. The CDR3 has 16 amino acids. Germline loops: CDR1 SGHNT, CDR2 YENEEA. The CDR3 sequence is CASSSRTSGRNNEQFF. In nucleotides, the CDR3 is TGTGCCAGCAGCTCACGGACTAGCGGGAGGAACAATGAGCAGTTCTTC.

The rearrangement uses TRBV29-1 and TRBJ1-4, with a tentative D call TRBD1 (5 bases). V lost 5 bases to trimming and J lost 4 bases, with 14 bases between them. The length of the CDR3 is 14 residues. CDR1 SQVTM and CDR2 ANQGSEA come from the germline V gene. In DNA form, the CDR3 reads TGCAGCGTTACGAGGGGCGGGGGTAATGAAAAACTGTTTTTT. It specifies CSVTRGGGNEKLFF.

The rearrangement joins TRBV27 to TRBJ2-7, with 10 bases aligning to TRBD2. Per the germline V gene, CDR1 is MNHEY and CDR2 is SMNVEV (reference sequence). The CDR3 runs 15 residues. The J segment lost 2 bases and the V segment lost 7 bases, leaving 8 bases of the junction unmatched. The CDR3 here is CASNTLAGRAYEQYF. As DNA, the CDR3 is TGTGCCAGCAACACACTAGCGGGAAGGGCCTACGAGCAGTACTTC.

The chain has TRBV5-6 and TRBJ1-1, with D perhaps matching TRBD1 (5 bases). The CDR3 spans 15 residues. Per germline, CDR1 SGHDT and CDR2 YYEEEE. Trimming removed 1 base at V and 5 bases at J, with 15 bases between. In DNA, the CDR3 is TGTGCCAGCAGCTTGACCCCCACGAAGGGGACTGAAGCTTTCTTT. Its protein is CASSLTPTKGTEAFF.

The chain joins TRBV10-2 to TRBJ2-7; a weak D match, TRBD2 (6 bases). There are 14 residues in the CDR3. Trimming removed 3 bases from V and 0 bases from J, with 9 bases in between. Germline V lookup: CDR1 WSHSY, CDR2 SAAADI. CDR3 amino acids: CASSELGSSYEQYF. The CDR3 nucleotides read TGCGCCAGCAGTGAACTCGGGAGCTCCTACGAGCAGTACTTC.

The rearrangement uses TRBV13 and TRBJ1-1; the match to TRBD1 covers 8 bases. Per the germline V gene, CDR1 is PRHDT and CDR2 is FYEKMQ (reference sequence). The CDR3 contains 14 residues. The trim removed 7 bases at V and 1 base at J, leaving 5 bases unmatched. The CDR3: CASISGQGNTEAFF. DNA for the CDR3: TGTGCCAGCATCTCCGGACAGGGGAACACTGAAGCTTTCTTT.

Comments on this clone: A read error may account for a junction end that differs from germline. The gene calls are TRBV19 and TRBJ2-6; D remains unclear. The CDR3 has 16 residues. Germline V gives CDR1 LNHDA, CDR2 SQIVND (reference sequence). The chain's CDR3 is CASNIPVGTGANVLTF. Here the CDR3 DNA reads TGTGCCAGTAATATACCAGTTGGTACCGGGGCCAACGTCCTGACTTTC.

This clone was recorded once. V is TRBV30 and J is TRBJ2-7; D unresolved. Trimming shortened V by 3 bases and J by 3 bases, and 9 bases separated the two germline ends. Looked up from germline, CDR1 is GTSNPN and CDR2 is SVGIG (reference sequence). This CDR3 is built from 12 residues. The CDR3 spells CAWSADVYEQYF. CDR3 coding DNA: TGTGCCTGGAGCGCGGACGTCTACGAGCAGTACTTC.

This sequence joins TRBV7-2 and TRBJ2-1; TRBD2 matches at 15 bases. The length of the CDR3 is 15 residues. CDR1 is SGHTA and CDR2 is FQGNSA in the germline V gene. V lost 5 bases, J lost 9 bases, and 5 bases stayed unmatched. In DNA form, the CDR3 reads TGTGCCAGCAGCGTGGGACTAGCGGGAGGTCGTGAGCAGTTCTTC. This translates into CASSVGLAGGREQFF.

The genes are TRBV5-1 and TRBJ2-1, with 7 bases that match TRBD2. The CDR3 runs 15 residues. The V gene's germline CDR1 is SGHRS and CDR2 YFSETQ. V lost 5 bases to trimming and J lost 8 bases; unmatched junction nucleotides: 13. The CDR3 DNA is TGCGCCAGCAGTTCCCGGGTAGCGGGCGGCTATGAGCAGTTCTTC. Translating it yields CASSSRVAGGYEQFF.

The sample holds one count of this clone. This chain links TRBV9 with TRBJ1-4; tentatively, D is TRBD1 (5 bases). V was cut by 2 bases and J by 6 bases, with 14 bases left in between. Germline V lookup: CDR1 SGDLS, CDR2 YYNGEE. There are 15 residues in the CDR3. CDR3 in amino acids: CASSVAGYGDEKLFF. Here the CDR3 DNA reads TGTGCCAGCAGCGTGGCAGGGTACGGAGATGAAAAACTGTTTTTT.